The 21 T cell receptor beta chains below were found in one sample sequenced in a study of blood T cells in healthy people across ages. Primers used in a second PCR of about 6 to 12 cycles were a sample-barcoded 5' primer and a J-beta primer mix. A single record per CDR3 protein comes from TCRdb applying MiXCR to the 5' RACE reads. The repertoire holds fewer than 950,000 distinct CDR3 sequences, with about 53% as singletons. Sequenced input: blood. Receptors were obtained from a man aged 80 or over in good health.

The chain combines TRBV28 with TRBJ2-1, with 7 bases aligning to TRBD1. The CDR3 covers 13 residues. V dropped 6 bases and J dropped 8; count of bases not matched to a gene: 7. CDR1 is MDHEN and CDR2 is SYDVKM in the germline V gene. This chain's CDR3 is CASSRPTGDEQFF. CDR3 in DNA: TGTGCCAGCAGCCGACCAACAGGGGATGAGCAGTTCTTC.

The chain carries TRBV12-3 or TRBV12-4 and TRBJ2-7, with unresolved D. Trimming stripped 2 bases from V and 2 bases from J, with 22 bases between. CDR3 length: 18 amino acids. In DNA form, the CDR3 reads TGTGCCAGCAGTTTATGGGGAACCGGGTCTTCATTACCCTACGAGCAGTACTTC. Amino acid sequence: CASSLWGTGSSLPYEQYF.

This chain joins TRBV12-3 or TRBV12-4 and TRBJ1-2; the D is unclear. V lost 4 bases and J 0 bases, leaving 9 bases between the germline ends. CDR3 length: 14 amino acids. Here the CDR3 DNA reads TGTGCCAGCAGTTCCAAAACAGCTAACTATGGCTACACCTTC. This translates into CASSSKTANYGYTF.

This clonotype has only a few counts. The chain carries TRBV4-2 and TRBJ1-2; 7 bases agree with TRBD1. Germline values: CDR1 LGHNA, CDR2 YNFKEQ. V lost 4 bases and J lost 2; bases outside the gene matches: 4. This CDR3 spans 14 amino acids. The CDR3 region is CASSPTGSNYGYTF. CDR3 nucleotide sequence: TGTGCCAGCAGCCCGACAGGGTCCAACTATGGCTACACCTTC.

The table lists this clonotype with a count of one. The chain employs TRBV5-1 and TRBJ1-2; D possibly corresponds to TRBD1 (5 bases). The V and J ends lost 2 bases and 1 base respectively, with 21 bases between them. CDR1 and CDR2 (germline): SGHRS, YFSETQ. CDR3 length equals 18 residues. The CDR3 sequence: CASSFRDAIESFNYGYTF. CDR3 DNA sequence: TGCGCCAGCAGCTTTCGGGACGCGATAGAATCTTTTAACTATGGCTACACCTTC.

On this clonotype itself: A junction boundary mismatches the germline segment, possibly from a read error. The chain combines TRBV15 with TRBJ2-5; the D gene is possibly TRBD2 (6 bases). The CDR3 contains 14 residues. Germline values: CDR1 LNHNV, CDR2 YYDKDF (reference sequence). The CDR3 DNA reads TGTGCCGCCAGCAGAGGAGGGGTGGGTGAGACCCAGTACTTC. It encodes CAASRGGVGETQYF.

This chain links TRBV2 with TRBJ1-5, with TRBD1 matching 7 bases. CDR1 is SNHLY and CDR2 is FYNNEI in the germline V gene. The CDR3 length is 14 residues. V shed 1 base and J 5 bases; nucleotides not matched to a gene: 2. CDR3 amino acids: CASSEGDRDQPQHF. CDR3 bases: TGTGCCAGCAGTGAAGGGGACAGAGATCAGCCCCAGCATTTT.

The genes are TRBV7-9 and TRBJ1-4; 10 bases agree with TRBD1. After removal of 6 bases from V and 7 bases from J, the junction contained 8 bases not matched to a gene. CDR3 length: 15 amino acids. Germline V gives CDR1 SEHNR, CDR2 FQNEAQ (reference sequence). The DNA of the CDR3 is TGTGCCAGCAGTCCTGGACAGGGGGAGGGTGAAAAACTGTTTTTT. The encoded protein is CASSPGQGEGEKLFF.

The chain has TRBV2 and TRBJ1-5; 7 bases fit TRBD1. In germline, CDR1 is SNHLY, CDR2 FYNNEI. The CDR3 consists of 15 residues. Trimming cost V 8 bases and J 10 bases; bases outside gene matches: 17. CDR3 coding DNA: TGTGCCAGCCGATGGGGGGACAGCGCGGATCCTCCCCAGCATTTT. Its translation is CASRWGDSADPPQHF.

This clonotype was detected only a few times. The chain couples TRBV7-2 to TRBJ2-7; D assignment may be TRBD1 or TRBD2 (5 bases each). The CDR3 is 14 residues long. The germline CDR1 and CDR2 sequences are SGHTA and FQGNSA. The V end was cut by 2 bases, the J end by 9 bases, with 17 bases between. CDR3 in DNA: TGTGCCAGCAGCTTAACCTCCGGGACCCTCGGGCAGTACTTC. It yields the protein CASSLTSGTLGQYF.

The chain links TRBV2 to TRBJ2-3, with TRBD2 matching over 10 bases. J lost 10 bases, V lost 11 bases, and 15 bases had no gene match. This CDR3 comprises 14 residues. Germline CDR1 is SNHLY and CDR2 is FYNNEI. Written as DNA, the CDR3 is TGTGCCGGCCGGACTAGCGGACCCCCAGCTGCGCAGTATTTT. Its translation: CAGRTSGPPAAQYF.

The rearrangement joins TRBV7-2 to TRBJ2-3; D may be TRBD1 or TRBD2 (5 bases each). Looked up from germline, CDR1 is SGHTA and CDR2 is FQGNSA. Trimming took off 4 bases at V and 14 bases at J, with 28 bases between the two ends. The CDR3 runs to 16 residues. The CDR3 loop is CASSSPGSGRHRYAYF. The CDR3 DNA is TGTGCCAGCAGCTCCCCTGGATCGGGGCGGCACAGATACGCGTATTTT.

DNA of the CDR3: TGTGCCAGCAGTTTAGCCCGGGGCGGCTGGGGTGAAAAACTGTTTTTT. Its translation: CASSLARGGWGEKLFF. The chain uses TRBV27 and TRBJ1-4, with a weak D call TRBD1 (5 bases). Trimming shortened V by 2 bases and J by 7 bases, and 17 bases separated the two germline ends. The germline gives CDR1 MNHEY, CDR2 SMNVEV (reference sequence). This CDR3 contains 16 residues.

This chain uses TRBV10-1 with TRBJ1-1, with D possibly being TRBD1 (5 bases). The CDR3 extends over 13 amino acids. The V end lost 5 bases, the J end lost 4 bases, and 11 bases lay between the germline ends. Germline V gene lookup returns CDR1 WNHNN and CDR2 SYGVQD (reference sequence). The CDR3 is CASSRDGGTEAFF. In DNA form, the CDR3 reads TGCGCCAGCAGTCGGGACGGAGGCACTGAAGCTTTCTTT.

In this sample, this clonotype turned up a few times. The J gene is TRBJ2-4, the V gene TRBV6-6, with 7 bases lining up with TRBD2. The J call is uncertain, as TRBJ2-7 better fits the DNA end. The CDR3 is made up of 14 amino acids. The V gene's germline CDR1 is MNHNY and CDR2 SVGAGI (reference sequence). CDR3 in DNA: TGTGCCAGCAGTCCACAGCGGGGAGGCCACGAGCAGTACTTC. Encoded protein: CASSPQRGGHEQYF.

This clonotype was detected a few times. The rearrangement links TRBV7-2 to TRBJ2-7, with D possibly being TRBD1 or TRBD2 (5 bases each). V gave up 3 bases and J gave up 3 bases, with 21 bases separating them. The CDR3 contains 17 residues. Germline CDR1 and CDR2: SGHTA and FQGNSA. CDR3 bases: TGTGCCAGCAGCTTGGATCCCTGGGGAGCCCAGGGCTACGAGCAGTACTTC. It yields the protein CASSLDPWGAQGYEQYF.

The rearrangement links TRBV29-1 to TRBJ1-1, with D maybe TRBD1 (5 bases). Germline V gene sequence: CDR1 SQVTM, CDR2 ANQGSEA. The CDR3 runs 13 residues. The V end was cut by 4 bases, the J end by 0 bases, with 9 bases between. CDR3 in DNA: TGCAGCGTTGCCCGACAGTTGAACACTGAAGCTTTCTTT. It encodes CSVARQLNTEAFF. The full variable domain, its missing parts supplied by reference TRBV29-1 and TRBJ1-1, is SAVISQKPSRDICQRGTSLTIQCQVDSQVTMMFWYRQQPGQSLTLIATANQGSEATYESGFVIDKFPISRPNLTFSTLTVSNMSPEDSSIYLCSVARQLNTEAFFGQGTRLTVV.

The V gene is TRBV7-8, the J gene TRBJ2-3; 10 nucleotides match TRBD1. Germline trimming cut 4 bases from V and 0 bases from J; bases unmatched to any gene: 4. Germline CDR1 and CDR2: SGHVS and FQNEAQ. The CDR3 extends over 16 amino acids. The CDR3 DNA follows: TGTGCCAGCAGCTCCCGGGACAGGGGAAGCACAGATACGCAGTATTTT. Protein sequence: CASSSRDRGSTDTQYF.

This clonotype appeared a single time. This CDR3 reads CASSLYPGLAGNNEQFF. Here the CDR3 DNA reads TGTGCCAGCAGCCTTTACCCGGGACTAGCGGGAAACAATGAGCAGTTCTTC. V gene TRBV11-3 combines with J gene TRBJ2-1, with TRBD2 identical over 13 bases. Per germline, CDR1 SGHNT and CDR2 YENEEA. The CDR3 is made up of 17 amino acids. Trimming took 5 bases from V and 5 from J; bases not matched to a gene: 9.

V gene TRBV4-1 combines with J gene TRBJ2-7; either TRBD1 or TRBD2 may supply D (5 bases each). Germline CDR1 reads MGHRA; CDR2 reads YSYEKL. The CDR3 contains 16 residues. V dropped 4 bases and J dropped 2 bases, with 18 bases sitting between them. DNA for the CDR3: TGCGCCAGCAGCCGAGATGTCGGGACGCCGACCTACGAGCAGTACTTC. This sequence encodes CASSRDVGTPTYEQYF.

This chain joins TRBV7-9 and TRBJ2-1; D is possibly TRBD1 or TRBD2 (7 bases each). V gave up 5 bases and J gave up 5 bases, with 16 bases separating them. The CDR3 spans 15 residues. The germline V gene has CDR1 SEHNR and CDR2 FQNEAQ (reference sequence). CDR3 nucleotides: TGTGCCAGCAGCCCAGCGGGACAGCGAAACAATGAGCAGTTCTTC. Amino acid sequence: CASSPAGQRNNEQFF.